This TCR beta chain originates from a study of blood T cells in healthy people across ages. A sample-barcoded 5' primer and a J-beta primer mix were used in a second PCR of about 6 to 12 cycles. One entry per CDR3 protein results from TCRdb running MiXCR on the 5' RACE reads. The sample holds approximately 1.5 million distinct CDR3 sequences, 30% to 40% seen once. The CDR3 is 18 amino acids. V lost 3 bases to trimming and J lost 5 bases; unmatched junction nucleotides: 14. In germline, CDR1 is SGHRS, CDR2 YFSETQ. Study-level findings and limits: Reliance upon unsorted PBMCs precluded definitive naive versus antigen-experienced comparison.

Notes on this clonotype: Its antigen is undetermined.

The rearrangement uses TRBV5-1 and TRBJ2-3; 11 bases are a match to TRBD2. This TCR was sampled from a woman between 25 and 40 years old in good health. The sample comprised blood. CDR3 sequence reads: CASSSLPLSGGAEDTQYF. DNA of the CDR3: TGCGCCAGCAGCTCCCTCCCCCTTAGCGGGGGGGCCGAAGATACGCAGTATTTT.